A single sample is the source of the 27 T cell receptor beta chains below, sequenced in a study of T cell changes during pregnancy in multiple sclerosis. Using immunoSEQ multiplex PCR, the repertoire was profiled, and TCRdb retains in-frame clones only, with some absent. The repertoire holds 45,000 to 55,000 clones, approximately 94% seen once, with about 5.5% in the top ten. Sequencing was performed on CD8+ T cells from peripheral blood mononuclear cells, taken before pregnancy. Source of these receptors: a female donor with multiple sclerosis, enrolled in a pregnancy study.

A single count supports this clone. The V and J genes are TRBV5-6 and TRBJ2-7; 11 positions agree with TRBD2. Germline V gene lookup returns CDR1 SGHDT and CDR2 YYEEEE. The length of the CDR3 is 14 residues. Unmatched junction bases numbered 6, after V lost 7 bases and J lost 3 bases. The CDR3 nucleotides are TGTGCCAGCGGCTCGGGACTAGCGGACTACGAGCAGTACTTC. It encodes CASGSGLADYEQYF.

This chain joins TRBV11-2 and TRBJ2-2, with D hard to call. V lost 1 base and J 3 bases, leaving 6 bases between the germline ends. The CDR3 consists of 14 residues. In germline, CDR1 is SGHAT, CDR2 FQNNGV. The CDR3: CASSLVQYTGELFF. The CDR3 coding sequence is TGTGCCAGCAGCTTAGTACAGTACACCGGGGAGCTGTTTTTT.

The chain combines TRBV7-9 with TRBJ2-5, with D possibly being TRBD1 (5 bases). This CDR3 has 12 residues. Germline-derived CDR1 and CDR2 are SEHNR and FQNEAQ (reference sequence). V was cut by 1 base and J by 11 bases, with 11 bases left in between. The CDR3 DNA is TGTGCCAGCAGCTTAGGGACATCCAGGCAGTACTTC. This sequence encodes CASSLGTSRQYF.

CDR3 nucleotide sequence: TGTGCCAGCAGTTTGGGCGGGGGCTACTCCTACGAGCAGTACTTC. Translation gives CASSLGGGYSYEQYF. The gene calls are TRBV27 and TRBJ2-7; perhaps TRBD2 as D (7 bases). The CDR3 loop spans 15 amino acids. V lost 3 bases and J lost 0, with 12 bases in between. Germline V CDR1 and CDR2: MNHEY, SMNVEV (reference sequence).

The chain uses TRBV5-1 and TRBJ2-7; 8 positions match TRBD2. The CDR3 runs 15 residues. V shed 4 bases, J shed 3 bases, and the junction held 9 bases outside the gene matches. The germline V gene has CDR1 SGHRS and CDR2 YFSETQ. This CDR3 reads CASSVKTSANYEQYF. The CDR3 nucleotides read TGCGCCAGCAGCGTCAAGACTAGCGCGAACTACGAGCAGTACTTC.

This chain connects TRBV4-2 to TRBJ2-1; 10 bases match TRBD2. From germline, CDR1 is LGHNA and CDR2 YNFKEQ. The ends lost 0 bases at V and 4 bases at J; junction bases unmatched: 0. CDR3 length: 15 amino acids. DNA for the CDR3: TGTGCCAGCAGCCAAGAAGCGGGAGGGTACAATGAGCAGTTCTTC. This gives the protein CASSQEAGGYNEQFF.

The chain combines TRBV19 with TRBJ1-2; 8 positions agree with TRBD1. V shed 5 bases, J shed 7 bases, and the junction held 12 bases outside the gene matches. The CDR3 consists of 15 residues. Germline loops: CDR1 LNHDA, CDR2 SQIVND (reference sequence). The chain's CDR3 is CASSGQGSFVGGYTF. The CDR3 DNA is TGTGCCAGTAGTGGACAGGGCTCCTTTGTAGGTGGCTACACCTTC.

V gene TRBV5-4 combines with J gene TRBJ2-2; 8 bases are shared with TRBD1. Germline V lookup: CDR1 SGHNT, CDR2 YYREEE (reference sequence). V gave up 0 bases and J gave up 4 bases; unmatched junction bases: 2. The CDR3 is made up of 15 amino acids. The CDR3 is CASSLGRGPTGELFF. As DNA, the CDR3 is TGTGCCAGCAGCTTGGGCAGGGGGCCCACCGGGGAGCTGTTTTTT.

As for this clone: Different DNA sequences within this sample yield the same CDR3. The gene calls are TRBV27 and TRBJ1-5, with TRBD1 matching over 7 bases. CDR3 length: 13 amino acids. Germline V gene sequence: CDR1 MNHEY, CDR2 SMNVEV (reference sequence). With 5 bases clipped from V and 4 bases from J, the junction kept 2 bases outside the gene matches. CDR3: CASSLTGNQPQHF. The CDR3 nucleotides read TGTGCCAGCAGTCTGACAGGGAATCAGCCCCAGCATTTT.

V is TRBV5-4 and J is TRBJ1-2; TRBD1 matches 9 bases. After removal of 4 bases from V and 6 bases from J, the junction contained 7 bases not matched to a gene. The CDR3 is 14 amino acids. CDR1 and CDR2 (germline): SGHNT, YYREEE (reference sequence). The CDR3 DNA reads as TGTGCCAGCAGCCCCCGGACAGGGGCCGATGGCTACACCTTC. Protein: CASSPRTGADGYTF.

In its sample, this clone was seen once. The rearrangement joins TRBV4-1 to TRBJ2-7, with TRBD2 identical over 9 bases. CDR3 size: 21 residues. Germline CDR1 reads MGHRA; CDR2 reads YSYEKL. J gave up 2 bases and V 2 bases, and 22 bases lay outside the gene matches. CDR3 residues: CASSQILGNLGREGPPYEQYF. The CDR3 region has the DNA TGCGCCAGCAGCCAAATTTTGGGGAACCTCGGGCGGGAGGGCCCCCCCTACGAGCAGTACTTC.

The CDR3: CASSPEGAAFLYEQYF. DNA of the CDR3: TGTGCCAGCAGCCCCGAGGGAGCGGCCTTTCTCTACGAGCAGTACTTC. The chain carries TRBV7-9 and TRBJ2-7; tentatively, D is TRBD2 (5 bases). The CDR3 is 16 amino acids. Per the germline V gene, CDR1 is SEHNR and CDR2 is FQNEAQ (reference sequence). V was pared by 5 bases and J by 3 bases, with 20 bases between.

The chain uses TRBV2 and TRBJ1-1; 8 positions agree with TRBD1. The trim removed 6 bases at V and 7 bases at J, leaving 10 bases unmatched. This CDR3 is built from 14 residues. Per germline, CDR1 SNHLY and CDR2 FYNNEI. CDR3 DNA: TGTGCCAGCAGCGGTTCTTTAACAGGGGGTGAAGCTTTCTTT. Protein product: CASSGSLTGGEAFF.

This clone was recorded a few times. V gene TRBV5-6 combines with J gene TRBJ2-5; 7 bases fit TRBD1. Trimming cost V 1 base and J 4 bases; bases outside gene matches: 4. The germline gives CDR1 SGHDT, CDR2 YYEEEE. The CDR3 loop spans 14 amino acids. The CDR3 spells CASSLSTGRETQYF. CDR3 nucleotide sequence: TGTGCCAGCAGCTTGTCGACAGGGCGAGAGACCCAGTACTTC.

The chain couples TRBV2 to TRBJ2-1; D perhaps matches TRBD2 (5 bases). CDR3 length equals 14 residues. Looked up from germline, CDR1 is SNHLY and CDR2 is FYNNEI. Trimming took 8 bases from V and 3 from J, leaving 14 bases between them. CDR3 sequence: CASLGLDNYNEQFF. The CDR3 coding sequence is TGTGCCAGCCTCGGACTTGACAACTACAATGAGCAGTTCTTC.

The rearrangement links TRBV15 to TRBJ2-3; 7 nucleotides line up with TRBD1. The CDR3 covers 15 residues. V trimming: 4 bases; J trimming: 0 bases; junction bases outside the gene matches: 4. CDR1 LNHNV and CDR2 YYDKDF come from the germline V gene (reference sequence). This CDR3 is CATSTGQSSTDTQYF. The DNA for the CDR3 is TGTGCCACCAGCACGGGACAGTCTAGCACAGATACGCAGTATTTT.

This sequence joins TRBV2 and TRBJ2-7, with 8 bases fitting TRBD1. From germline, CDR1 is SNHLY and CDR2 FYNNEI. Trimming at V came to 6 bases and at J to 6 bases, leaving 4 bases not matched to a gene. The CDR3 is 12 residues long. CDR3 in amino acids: CASRTGVAEQYF. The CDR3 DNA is TGTGCCAGCAGGACAGGGGTGGCCGAGCAGTACTTC.

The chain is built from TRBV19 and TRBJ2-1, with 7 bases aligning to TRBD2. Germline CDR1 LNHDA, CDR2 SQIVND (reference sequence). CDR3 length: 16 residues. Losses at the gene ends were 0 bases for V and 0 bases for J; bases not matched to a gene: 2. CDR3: CASSIDGGSSYNEQFF. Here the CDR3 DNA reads TGTGCCAGTAGTATAGATGGCGGGAGCTCCTACAATGAGCAGTTCTTC.

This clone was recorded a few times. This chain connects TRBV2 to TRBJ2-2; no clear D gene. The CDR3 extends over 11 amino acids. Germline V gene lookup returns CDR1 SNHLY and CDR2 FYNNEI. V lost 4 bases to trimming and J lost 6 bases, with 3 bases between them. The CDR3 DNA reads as TGTGCCAGCAGTGTAGCCGGGGAGCTGTTTTTT. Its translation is CASSVAGELFF.

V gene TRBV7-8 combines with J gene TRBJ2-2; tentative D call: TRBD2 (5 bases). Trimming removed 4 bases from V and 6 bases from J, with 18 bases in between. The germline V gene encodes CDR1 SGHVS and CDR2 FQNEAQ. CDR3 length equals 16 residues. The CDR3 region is CASSSVGWGVAGELFF. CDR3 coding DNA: TGTGCCAGCAGCTCAGTAGGCTGGGGAGTTGCCGGGGAGCTGTTTTTT.

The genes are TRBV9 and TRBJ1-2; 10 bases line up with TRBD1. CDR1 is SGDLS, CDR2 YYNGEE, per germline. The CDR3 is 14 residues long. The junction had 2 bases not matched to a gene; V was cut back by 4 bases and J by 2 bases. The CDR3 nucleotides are TGTGCCAGCAGCCCGGACAGGGGGAACTATGGCTACACCTTC. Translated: CASSPDRGNYGYTF.

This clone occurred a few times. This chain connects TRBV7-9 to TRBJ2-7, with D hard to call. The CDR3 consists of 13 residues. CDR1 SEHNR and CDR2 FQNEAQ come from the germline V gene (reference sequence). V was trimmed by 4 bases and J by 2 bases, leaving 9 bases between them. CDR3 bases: TGTGCCAGCAGCTCCCCAAATCCCTACGAGCAGTACTTC. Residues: CASSSPNPYEQYF.

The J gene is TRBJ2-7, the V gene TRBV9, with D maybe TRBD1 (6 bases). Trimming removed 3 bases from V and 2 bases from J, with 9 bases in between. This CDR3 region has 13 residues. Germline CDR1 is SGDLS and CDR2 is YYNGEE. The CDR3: CASSAEGAYEQYF. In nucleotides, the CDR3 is TGTGCCAGCAGCGCCGAGGGGGCCTACGAGCAGTACTTC.

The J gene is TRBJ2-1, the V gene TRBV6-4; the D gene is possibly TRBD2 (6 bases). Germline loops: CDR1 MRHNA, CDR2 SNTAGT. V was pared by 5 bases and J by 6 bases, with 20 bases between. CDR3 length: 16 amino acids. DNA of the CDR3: TGTGCCAGCAGTCAACCCGGGGGAAGCGCCGTCAATGAGCAGTTCTTC. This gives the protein CASSQPGGSAVNEQFF.

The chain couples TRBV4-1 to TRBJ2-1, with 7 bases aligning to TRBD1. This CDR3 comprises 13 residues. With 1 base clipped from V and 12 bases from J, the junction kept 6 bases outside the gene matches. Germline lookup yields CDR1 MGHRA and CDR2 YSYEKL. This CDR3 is CASSQAGRGLQFF. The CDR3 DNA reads TGCGCCAGCAGCCAAGCGGGCAGGGGGTTGCAGTTCTTC.

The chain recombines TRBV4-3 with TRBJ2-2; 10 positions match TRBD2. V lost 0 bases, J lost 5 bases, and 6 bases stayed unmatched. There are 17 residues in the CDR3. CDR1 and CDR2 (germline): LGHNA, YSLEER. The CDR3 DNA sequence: TGCGCCAGCAGCCAAGACTTCCCGACTAGCGGGACCGGGGAGCTGTTTTTT. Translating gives CASSQDFPTSGTGELFF.

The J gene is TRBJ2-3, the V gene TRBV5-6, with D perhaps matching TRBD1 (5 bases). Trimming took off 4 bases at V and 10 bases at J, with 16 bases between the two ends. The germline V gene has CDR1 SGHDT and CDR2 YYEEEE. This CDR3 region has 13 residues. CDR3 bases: TGTGCCAGCAGCCGTCCCGGACACCATGCGCAGTATTTT. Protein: CASSRPGHHAQYF.